This record covers a single TCR beta chain. Antigen specificity is unknown. The data derive from a study of glioma-infiltrating T cells after dendritic cell vaccination. About the study: Samples are from glioblastoma patients in Phase I and II dendritic cell vaccine trials. The vaccine used monocyte-derived dendritic cells pulsed overnight with autologous tumor lysate. At biweekly intervals, patients got three intradermal dendritic cell vaccine injections. The study's findings and limits: The cohort had few patients with full blood and tumor sets.

V was clipped by 7 bases and J by 3 bases; unmatched bases: 6. The germline V gene encodes CDR1 MDHEN and CDR2 SYDVKM. The CDR3 has 14 amino acids. Generated by immunoSEQ multiplex PCR, the TCRdb table keeps only in-frame clones and is missing some. The profile shows 80,000 to 95,000 clones, around 84% of them singletons. Time point defined: after dendritic cell vaccination, including at tumor progression/relapse. The sequencing used blood, collected after dendritic cell vaccination. The chain uses TRBV28 and TRBJ1-1; 9 bases match TRBD1. This sequence originates from a human donor with glioblastoma. The CDR3 coding sequence is TGTGCCAGCACTACAGGGGGCGGTCACACTGAAGCTTTCTTT. Its protein product is CASTTGGGHTEAFF.